The 29 T cell receptor beta chains presented below share a single source sample, sequenced in a study of prognosis after radiotherapy for stage I lung cancer. Genomic DNA yielded TCR beta CDR3, amplified by two-round multiplex PCR. Initially, in first-round PCR, primers specific to each TRBV and TRBJ gene were used. TCRdb recomputed calls from the multiplex PCR reads with MiXCR, one row per CDR3 protein. The sample lists around 30,000 distinct CDR3 sequences, roughly 30% occurring once. Specimen: PBMCs, collected before or after stereotactic body radiation therapy (not recorded which). Every receptor here comes from a donor aged 50 or older with non-small cell lung cancer.

About this clonotype: A far larger clone differs by one base, so this is likely a read error. The V call is TRBV6-2 or TRBV6-3, the J call TRBJ2-2; D call uncertain. Germline V CDR1 and CDR2: MNHEY, SVGEGT. The CDR3 has 14 residues. Trimming took off 2 bases at V and 7 bases at J, with 11 bases between the two ends. CDR3 in amino acids: CASSYEGCSGELFF. For the CDR3, the DNA is TGTGCCAGCAGTTACGAAGGGTGTAGCGGGGAGCTGTTTTTT.

On this clonotype itself: This likely traces to a read error, being one base from a far larger clone. The rearrangement joins TRBV6-2 or TRBV6-3 to TRBJ2-5; no reliable D call. The CDR3 spans 14 residues. CDR1 is MNHEY and CDR2 is SVGEGT in the germline V gene. The ends were cut back, 3 bases at V and 3 bases at J, with 11 bases in the middle. CDR3 residues: CASSYSDGEETQYF. DNA of the CDR3: TGTGCCAGCAGTTATTCGGACGGAGAAGAGACCCAGTACTTC.

This clonotype was observed many times. The chain employs TRBV6-1 and TRBJ2-3, with 9 bases matching TRBD1. The ends lost 5 bases at V and 4 bases at J; junction bases unmatched: 10. Germline CDR1 MNHNS, CDR2 SASEGT. This CDR3 region has 16 residues. The CDR3 sequence: CASSRNRDRVPDTQYF. The CDR3 DNA reads TGTGCCAGCAGTCGAAACCGGGACAGGGTCCCAGATACGCAGTATTTT.

This clonotype was recorded many times. The CDR3 loop is CASSPTGNSPLHF. CDR3 DNA: TGTGCCAGCTCACCGACAGGGAATTCACCCCTCCACTTT. The chain is built from TRBV18 and TRBJ1-6, with 7 bases that match TRBD1. The germline gives CDR1 KGHSH, CDR2 LQKENI. Trimming cost V 3 bases and J 7 bases; bases outside gene matches: 0. This CDR3 has 13 amino acids.

The chain combines TRBV11-2 with TRBJ2-7, with 7 bases lining up with TRBD1. V lost 3 bases and J lost 2; bases outside the gene matches: 7. The CDR3 is 15 amino acids. CDR1 SGHAT and CDR2 FQNNGV come from the germline V gene. The DNA of the CDR3 is TGTGCCAGCAGCTTGGCCGGGACAGAAGCCTACGAGCAGTACTTC. Protein: CASSLAGTEAYEQYF. Together with reference TRBV11-2 and TRBJ2-7, the CDR3 gives the full variable domain: EAGVAQSPRYKIIEKRQSVAFWCNPISGHATLYWYQQILGQGPKLLIQFQNNGVVDDSQLPKDRFSAERLKGVDSTLKIQPAKLEDSAVYLCASSLAGTEAYEQYFGPGTRLTVT.

This clonotype was detected ten times or more. This chain connects TRBV20-1 to TRBJ2-7, with 10 bases matching TRBD2. V lost 0 bases and J lost 3; bases outside the gene matches: 8. Germline CDR1 and CDR2: DFQATT and SNEGSKA (reference sequence). CDR3 size: 16 residues. In DNA, the CDR3 is TGCAGTGCTAGAGATCGGTCTAGCGGGAGCGTCTACGAGCAGTACTTC. Encoded protein: CSARDRSSGSVYEQYF.

This clonotype was recorded many times. The V call is TRBV5-1, the J call TRBJ2-1; 7 positions match TRBD1. This CDR3 region has 15 residues. V shed 4 bases, J shed 7 bases, and the junction held 11 bases outside the gene matches. Looked up from germline, CDR1 is SGHRS and CDR2 is YFSETQ. The CDR3 nucleotides read TGCGCCAGCAGCCCGGAGGACTCAGGGGGTAATGAGCAGTTCTTC. The encoded protein is CASSPEDSGGNEQFF.

Ten or more counts support this clonotype. V and J are TRBV7-8 and TRBJ2-7; maybe TRBD2 (5 bases). Germline V lookup: CDR1 SGHVS, CDR2 FQNEAQ. This CDR3 region has 14 residues. Trimming left V 1 base short and J 3 bases short, with 10 bases between. The CDR3: CASSLGLALYEQYF. Written as DNA, the CDR3 is TGTGCCAGCAGCTTAGGGCTAGCTCTCTACGAGCAGTACTTC.

This clonotype was picked up a small number of times. This may be a read error: a much more frequent sequence differs by one nucleotide. The gene calls are TRBV6-2 or TRBV6-3 and TRBJ1-2; 10 nucleotides line up with TRBD1. The CDR3 is 15 residues long. Germline CDR1 is MNHEY and CDR2 is SVGEGT. In DNA form, the CDR3 reads TGTGCCAGCAGTCAAAATCCGGGACAGGGGCCCGGCTACGCCTTC. Translation: CASSQNPGQGPGYAF.

This clonotype has only one observation. The junction departs from the called germline gene at one end, perhaps through a read error. The chain combines TRBV6-1 with TRBJ2-7, with D perhaps being TRBD1 or TRBD2 (7 bases each). Germline assignment: CDR1 MNHNS and CDR2 SASEGT. This CDR3 contains 13 residues. The chain's CDR3 is CASSPDRDYEQYF. CDR3 DNA sequence: TGTGCCAGCAGTCCTGACAGGGACTACGAGCAGTATTTC.

The rearrangement uses TRBV3-1 and TRBJ1-2; D call uncertain. Germline V CDR1 and CDR2: LGHDT, YNNKEL (reference sequence). Trimming stripped 3 bases from V and 0 bases from J, with 8 bases between. This CDR3 has 14 residues. CDR3 DNA: TGTGCCAGCAGCCACCGTCAAGCTAACTATGGCTACACCTTC. It is translated as CASSHRQANYGYTF.

This clonotype has ten or more counts. At one end, the junction sequence differs from germline, possibly due to a read error. This sequence joins TRBV5-6 and TRBJ2-7; 8 bases agree with TRBD1. Germline V CDR1 and CDR2: SGHDT, YYEEEE. The CDR3 contains 13 residues. As DNA, the CDR3 is TGTGCCAGCAGCTTGCCCAGGGGGCAAGGGACATACTTT. Its translation: CASSLPRGQGTYF.

The chain joins TRBV5-1 to TRBJ2-7; D possibly matches TRBD1 or TRBD2 (5 bases each). The CDR3 runs to 14 residues. The germline gives CDR1 SGHRS, CDR2 YFSETQ. Trimming stripped 6 bases from V and 0 bases from J, with 13 bases between. CDR3 loop: CASTRDAISYEQYF. Written as DNA, the CDR3 is TGCGCCAGCACCCGGGACGCCATCTCCTACGAGCAGTACTTC.

The rearrangement uses TRBV11-2 and TRBJ2-1; maybe TRBD1 (6 bases). Trimming stripped 6 bases from V and 3 bases from J, with 9 bases between. Germline CDR1 and CDR2: SGHAT and FQNNGV. This CDR3 region has 13 residues. CDR3 in DNA: TGTGCCAGCAGTCTGACAGGCTACAATGAGCAGTTCTTC. The encoded protein is CASSLTGYNEQFF.

This clonotype was counted many times. The J gene is TRBJ1-5, the V gene TRBV4-1; tentatively, D is TRBD1 (6 bases). The CDR3 contains 15 residues. Germline CDR1 MGHRA, CDR2 YSYEKL. V lost 5 bases and J lost 3, with 14 bases in between. The CDR3 sequence: CASSFRDNNNQPQHF. CDR3 DNA: TGCGCCAGCAGCTTCCGGGACAACAACAATCAGCCCCAGCATTTT.

This clonotype has a handful of counts. The V gene is TRBV12-3 or TRBV12-4, the J gene TRBJ2-2; 8 nucleotides align to TRBD1. The ends lost 8 bases at V and 3 bases at J; junction bases unmatched: 5. CDR3 length: 14 amino acids. In DNA form, the CDR3 reads TGTGCCAGCCGCGACAGGGGTGACACCGGGGAGCTGTTTTTT. Its translation: CASRDRGDTGELFF.

There are many counts of this clonotype. The gene calls are TRBV5-1 and TRBJ1-2; weak D call: TRBD1 (6 bases). Germline V gives CDR1 SGHRS, CDR2 YFSETQ. V lost 0 bases and J 4 bases, leaving 16 bases between the germline ends. CDR3 size: 16 residues. CDR3 in amino acids: CASSLGTAAMTYGYTF. CDR3 nucleotides: TGCGCCAGCAGCTTGGGGACAGCGGCTATGACCTATGGCTACACCTTC.

A note on this clonotype: With only one base between it and a far larger clone, this is likely a read error. The chain has TRBV6-1 and TRBJ2-2; no definite D call. The CDR3 length is 12 residues. Germline V gene lookup returns CDR1 MNHNS and CDR2 SASEGT. The CDR3 nucleotides are TGTGCCATCAGTTACGGGTCCGGGGAGCTGTTTTTT. Its translation: CAISYGSGELFF.

This clonotype was recorded at least ten times. V is TRBV12-3 or TRBV12-4 and J is TRBJ2-5; maybe TRBD1 (5 bases). Between the trimmed V and J ends, which lost 6 bases and 5 bases, there was a span of 16 bases. The CDR3 has 14 residues. The CDR3 here is CASRGDRTSETQYF. DNA of the CDR3: TGTGCCAGCAGAGGTGACAGAACCAGTGAGACCCAGTACTTC.

The chain joins TRBV5-6 to TRBJ1-1; 9 nucleotides agree with TRBD1. The CDR3 sequence is 16 residues long. Germline trimming cut 5 bases from V and 4 bases from J; bases unmatched to any gene: 12. From germline, CDR1 is SGHDT and CDR2 YYEEEE. DNA of the CDR3: TGTGCCAGCAGAACAGGGGGCGCCCCTATTATCACTGAAGCTTTCTTT. Translated: CASRTGGAPIITEAFF.

In its sample, this clonotype ranks as medium-sized (0.01 to 0.1%). J is TRBJ2-2 and V is TRBV19; perhaps TRBD2 as D (7 bases). Germline V gene data show CDR1 as LNHDA and CDR2 as SQIVND (reference sequence). V dropped 3 bases and J dropped 0 bases, with 14 bases sitting between them. CDR3 length: 17 amino acids. The CDR3 DNA is TGTGCCAGTAGTATCCCACAGGGAGGGTCGAACACCGGGGAGCTGTTTTTT. Amino acid sequence: CASSIPQGGSNTGELFF.

This clonotype has at least ten counts. The chain has TRBV2 and TRBJ1-6; perhaps TRBD1 as D (6 bases). Germline CDR1 reads SNHLY; CDR2 reads FYNNEI. Trimming stripped 2 bases from V and 6 bases from J, with 14 bases between. This CDR3 comprises 16 residues. This CDR3 reads CASSEIPTGLNSPLHF. For the CDR3, the DNA is TGTGCCAGCAGTGAAATCCCGACAGGACTTAATTCACCCCTCCACTTT.

Concerning this clonotype itself: This likely traces to a read error, being one base from a far larger clone. The CDR3 DNA is TGTGCCAGCAGCCCCGACAGCGGGTCAGCGAACACCGGGGAGCTGTTTTTT. This sequence encodes CASSPDSGSANTGELFF. This chain uses TRBV7-8 with TRBJ2-2, with TRBD2 as a possible D gene (6 bases). CDR1 and CDR2 (germline): SGHVS, FQNEAQ. V was trimmed by 5 bases and J by 0 bases, leaving 16 bases between them. The length of the CDR3 is 17 residues.

Within the sample, this clonotype is medium-sized (0.01 to 0.1%). The genes are TRBV19 and TRBJ1-4, with D perhaps TRBD1 (5 bases). The CDR3 contains 15 residues. V lost 2 bases and J 0 bases, leaving 7 bases between the germline ends. Germline V CDR1 and CDR2: LNHDA, SQIVND (reference sequence). The CDR3 region has the DNA TGTGCCAGTAGTATATTGGGGGCAACTAATGAAAAACTGTTTTTT. Translation: CASSILGATNEKLFF.

This clonotype was observed many times. The chain carries TRBV27 and TRBJ2-1, with a weak D call TRBD1 (5 bases). In germline, CDR1 is MNHEY, CDR2 SMNVEV (reference sequence). The V and J ends lost 5 bases and 6 bases respectively, with 11 bases between them. The CDR3 loop spans 13 amino acids. The CDR3 region is CASSVGQPNEQFF. Written as DNA, the CDR3 is TGTGCCAGCAGTGTGGGGCAACCCAATGAGCAGTTCTTC.

At least ten counts were recorded for this clonotype. The chain carries TRBV20-1 and TRBJ2-2; D may correspond to TRBD1 or TRBD2 (5 bases each). CDR3 length: 14 amino acids. The germline V gene has CDR1 DFQATT and CDR2 SNEGSKA (reference sequence). The V end was cut by 2 bases, the J end by 3 bases, with 10 bases between. CDR3 sequence (DNA): TGCAGTGCTAGAAGAGTGGGGGACACCGGGGAGCTGTTTTTT. This codes for CSARRVGDTGELFF.

This clonotype was recorded once. Here the CDR3 omits its conserved ending phenylalanine or tryptophan, so a read error is the likely source. The chain has TRBV20-1 and TRBJ1-2; D call uncertain. The CDR3 consists of 14 residues. Per germline, CDR1 DFQATT and CDR2 SNEGSKA (reference sequence). V lost 4 bases and J 5 bases, leaving 17 bases between the germline ends. The CDR3 here is CSATSDSWGYGYTI. CDR3 sequence (DNA): TGCAGTGCTACCTCGGACTCTTGGGGATATGGCTACACCATC.

This clonotype showed up many times. The CDR3 sequence: CSARVDRGMGYGYTF. DNA for the CDR3: TGCAGTGCTAGAGTCGACAGGGGAATGGGCTATGGCTACACCTTC. The chain combines TRBV20-1 with TRBJ1-2; 8 bases are a match to TRBD1. V shed 1 base and J 4 bases; nucleotides not matched to a gene: 8. The CDR3 is 15 amino acids. Germline lookup yields CDR1 DFQATT and CDR2 SNEGSKA (reference sequence).

This chain uses TRBV6-2 or TRBV6-3 with TRBJ1-6; D is unresolved. The CDR3 sequence is 13 residues long. Per germline, CDR1 MNHEY and CDR2 SVGEGT. V dropped 6 bases and J dropped 3 bases, with 6 bases sitting between them. The CDR3 DNA sequence: TGTGCCAGCAGCCAAGACTATAATTCACCCCTCCACTTT. As protein: CASSQDYNSPLHF.